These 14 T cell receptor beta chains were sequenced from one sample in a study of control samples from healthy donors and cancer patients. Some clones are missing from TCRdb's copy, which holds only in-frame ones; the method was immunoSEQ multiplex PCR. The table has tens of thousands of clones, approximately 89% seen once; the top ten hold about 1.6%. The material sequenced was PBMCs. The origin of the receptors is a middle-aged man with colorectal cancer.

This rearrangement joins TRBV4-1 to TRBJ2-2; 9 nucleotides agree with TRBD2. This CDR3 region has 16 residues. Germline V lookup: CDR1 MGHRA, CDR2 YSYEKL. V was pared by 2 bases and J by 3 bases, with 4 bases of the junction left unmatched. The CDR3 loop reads CASSQNGLAYTGELFF. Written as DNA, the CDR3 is TGCGCCAGCAGCCAAAATGGACTAGCGTACACCGGGGAGCTGTTTTTT.

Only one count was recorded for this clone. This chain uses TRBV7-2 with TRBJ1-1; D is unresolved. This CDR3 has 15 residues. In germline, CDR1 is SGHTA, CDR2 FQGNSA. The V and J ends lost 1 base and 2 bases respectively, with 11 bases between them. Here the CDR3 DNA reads TGTGCCAGCAGCTTAGTGTATACGGGAAACACTGAAGCTTTCTTT. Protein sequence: CASSLVYTGNTEAFF.

The CDR3 DNA is TGTGCCAGCAGTGCCCGGGCTCCCTACGAGCAGTACTTC. This encodes CASSARAPYEQYF. V usage is TRBV12-3 or TRBV12-4 and J usage is TRBJ2-7; no clear D gene. V was pared by 5 bases and J by 2 bases, with 10 bases between. This CDR3 region has 13 residues.

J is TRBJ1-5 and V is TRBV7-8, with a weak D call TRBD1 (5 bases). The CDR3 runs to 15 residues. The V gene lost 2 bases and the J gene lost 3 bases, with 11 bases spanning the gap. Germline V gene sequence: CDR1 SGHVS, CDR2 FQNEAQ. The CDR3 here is CASSLSRQLNQPQHF. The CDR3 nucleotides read TGTGCCAGCAGCTTAAGTAGACAGCTCAATCAGCCCCAGCATTTT.

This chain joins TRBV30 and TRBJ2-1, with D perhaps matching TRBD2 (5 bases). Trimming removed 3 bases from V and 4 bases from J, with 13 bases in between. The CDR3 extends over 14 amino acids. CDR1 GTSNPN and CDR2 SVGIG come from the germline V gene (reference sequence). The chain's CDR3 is CAWSYRDLYNEQFF. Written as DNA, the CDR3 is TGTGCCTGGAGCTACCGGGATCTTTACAATGAGCAGTTCTTC.

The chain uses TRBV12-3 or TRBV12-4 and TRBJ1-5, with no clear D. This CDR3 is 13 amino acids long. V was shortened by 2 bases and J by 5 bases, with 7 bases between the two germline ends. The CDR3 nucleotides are TGTGCCAGCAGTTTAAAGGAGGATCAGCCCCAGCATTTT. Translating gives CASSLKEDQPQHF.

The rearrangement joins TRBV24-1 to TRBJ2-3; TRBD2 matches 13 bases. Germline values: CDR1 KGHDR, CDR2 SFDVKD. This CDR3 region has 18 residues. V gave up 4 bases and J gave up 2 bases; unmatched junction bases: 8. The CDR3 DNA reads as TGTGCCACCAGTGACCCACTAGCGGGAGGGCTCTCCACAGATACGCAGTATTTT. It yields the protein CATSDPLAGGLSTDTQYF.

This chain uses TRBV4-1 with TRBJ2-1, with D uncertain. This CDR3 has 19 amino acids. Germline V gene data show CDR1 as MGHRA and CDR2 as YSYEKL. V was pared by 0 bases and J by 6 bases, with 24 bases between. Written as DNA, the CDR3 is TGCGCCAGCAGCCAAGAAAGAAAGGTCAGCAATCAAGAAGGCAATGAGCAGTTCTTC. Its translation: CASSQERKVSNQEGNEQFF.

This CDR3 is CASSPRTASPTEAFF. In nucleotides, the CDR3 is TGCGCCAGCAGCCCTCGGACAGCTAGCCCCACTGAAGCTTTCTTT. The J gene is TRBJ1-1, the V gene TRBV5-1; D may be TRBD1 (6 bases). Germline CDR1 and CDR2: SGHRS and YFSETQ. This CDR3 comprises 15 residues. Trimming stripped 4 bases from V and 4 bases from J, with 17 bases between.

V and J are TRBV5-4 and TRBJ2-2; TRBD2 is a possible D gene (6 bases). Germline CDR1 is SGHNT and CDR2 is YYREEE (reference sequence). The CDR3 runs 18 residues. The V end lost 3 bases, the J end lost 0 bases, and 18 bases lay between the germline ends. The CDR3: CASSSSFGAGSNTGELFF. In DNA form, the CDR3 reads TGTGCCAGCAGCTCTTCTTTCGGGGCGGGATCGAACACCGGGGAGCTGTTTTTT.

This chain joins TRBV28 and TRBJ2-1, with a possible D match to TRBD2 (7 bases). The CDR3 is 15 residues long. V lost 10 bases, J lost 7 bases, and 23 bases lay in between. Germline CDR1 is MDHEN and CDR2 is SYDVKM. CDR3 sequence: CATLSRGAGVNEQFF. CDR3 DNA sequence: TGTGCCACTCTCTCCCGGGGGGCGGGAGTGAATGAGCAGTTCTTC.

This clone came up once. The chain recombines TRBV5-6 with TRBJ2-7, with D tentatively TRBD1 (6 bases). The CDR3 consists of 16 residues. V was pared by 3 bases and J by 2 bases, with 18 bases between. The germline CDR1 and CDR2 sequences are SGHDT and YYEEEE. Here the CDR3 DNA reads TGTGCCAGCAGCTCGCCCGGACAGTCGCCTACCTACGAGCAGTACTTC. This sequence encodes CASSSPGQSPTYEQYF.

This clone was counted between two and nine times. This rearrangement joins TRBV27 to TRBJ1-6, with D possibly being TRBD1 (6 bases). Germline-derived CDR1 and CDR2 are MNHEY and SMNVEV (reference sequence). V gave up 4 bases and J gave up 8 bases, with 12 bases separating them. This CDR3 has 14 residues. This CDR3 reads CASSSTGIDSPLHF. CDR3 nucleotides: TGTGCCAGCAGTTCCACAGGGATCGATTCACCCCTCCACTTT.

In nucleotides, the CDR3 is TGCAGTGCTAGTTCCCAGGGCAGGGAGCCCTACGAGCAGTACTTC. This encodes CSASSQGREPYEQYF. V usage is TRBV20-1 and J usage is TRBJ2-7, with D perhaps matching TRBD1 or TRBD2 (5 bases each). V was clipped by 3 bases and J by 2 bases, with 17 bases between them. Germline-derived CDR1 and CDR2 are DFQATT and SNEGSKA (reference sequence). CDR3 size: 15 residues.